This T cell receptor (beta chain) was identified in a study of regulatory dendritic cells for organ transplantation. Study results and limitations: Regulatory dendritic cells appeared to expand memory CD8+ clones less than mature ones. Naive T cells showed high diversity, memory cells less, memory CD8+ least.

Per the germline V gene, CDR1 is SGHNT and CDR2 is YYREEE (reference sequence). This CDR3 is 16 amino acids long. After removal of 2 bases from V and 1 base from J, the junction contained 8 bases not matched to a gene. Measured with immunoSEQ multiplex PCR; TCRdb has only the in-frame clones, and not every one. The sample shows 25,000 to 30,000 clones, 82% of them seen only once. To note about this clone: Its antigen is as yet unknown.

CD4+ or CD8+ T cells were sorted as naive CD45RA+ or memory CD45RO+. The TCR sequence derives from a human donor in good health. V gene TRBV5-4 combines with J gene TRBJ1-1; 7 bases agree with TRBD1. Sequencing was performed on naive CD8+ T cells from blood. Indicated subset: CD45RA+ naive T cells. This CDR3 reads CASSLPGGWRNTEAFF. In nucleotides, the CDR3 is TGTGCCAGCAGCTTACCAGGGGGTTGGAGGAACACTGAAGCTTTCTTT.